Below, 26 T cell receptor beta chains from the same sample are listed, as sequenced in a study of regulatory T cells in long-lasting Graves disease (dated by TCRdb to the early 2020s). This specimen's time point label, per the study, means: newly diagnosed GD, antithyroid drugs for less than 3 months. For both TCR sequencing and RNA sequencing, RNA was extracted from PBMCs using TRIzol. The receptor library was made with multiplex PCR. Sequencing was carried out with an Illumina HiSeq 4000. iRepertoire HTBI primers and Arm-PCR amplification of CDR3 regions were used to construct TCR beta libraries. Using fastp trimming at Q25 and MiXCR clonotype assembly, TCRdb reanalyzed the public sequencing data and kept in-frame beta chains. Duplicate CDR3 protein sequences are folded into a single record with the most common DNA and genes. The sample records roughly 360,000 distinct CDR3 sequences, roughly 10% of which are singletons. The biggest ten clones account for under 20% of the sample.

These data were also reused for a study on T cells in Graves' hyperthyroidism and ophthalmopathy.

This specimen was peripheral blood mononuclear cells (PBMCs), taken at new diagnosis, from a patient treated with antithyroid drugs. The receptor set was obtained from a woman aged 18 to 35 with Graves disease. Donor details come from another sample of the same person, matched by shared clones.

This clonotype was counted many times. The chain recombines TRBV4-1 with TRBJ1-1; D is uncertain. CDR1 and CDR2 (germline): MGHRA, YSYEKL. This CDR3 contains 15 residues. V lost 0 bases to trimming and J lost 4 bases, with 12 bases between them. The CDR3 DNA reads as TGCGCCAGCAGCCAAGAATGGAGGAGGGCCACTGAAGCTTTCTTT. Protein product: CASSQEWRRATEAFF.

The chain couples TRBV7-8 to TRBJ2-3; D is possibly TRBD2 (6 bases). Deletions cut 1 base from V and 6 bases from J, with 11 bases between. Looked up from germline, CDR1 is SGHVS and CDR2 is FQNEAQ. This CDR3 region has 14 residues. CDR3 nucleotides: TGTGCCAGCAGCTTAGGCGGGGCCGGGGATACGCAGTATTTT. Its translation is CASSLGGAGDTQYF.

The genes are TRBV19 and TRBJ2-1; 8 nucleotides agree with TRBD2. CDR1 LNHDA and CDR2 SQIVND come from the germline V gene (reference sequence). This CDR3 spans 15 amino acids. Germline trimming cut 5 bases from V and 11 bases from J; bases unmatched to any gene: 14. The CDR3 sequence: CASSSSSGGSWKQFF. The CDR3, as DNA: TGTGCCAGTAGTTCCTCGTCGGGGGGGTCGTGGAAGCAGTTCTTC.

V is TRBV6-2 or TRBV6-3 and J is TRBJ1-2; D perhaps matches TRBD1 (6 bases). CDR1 MNHEY and CDR2 SVGEGT come from the germline V gene. CDR3 length: 14 amino acids. Between the trimmed V and J ends, which lost 4 bases and 2 bases, there was a span of 11 bases. In nucleotides, the CDR3 is TGTGCCAGCAGTTTCGGCAGGGGAAACTATGGCTACACCTTC. Its protein is CASSFGRGNYGYTF.

The sample holds many counts of this clonotype. The J gene is TRBJ2-7, the V gene TRBV6-2 or TRBV6-3; D not resolved. V was trimmed by 0 bases and J by 2 bases, leaving 11 bases between them. CDR3 length: 15 residues. Germline V gene lookup returns CDR1 MNHEY and CDR2 SVGEGT. CDR3 loop: CASSYSATAPYEQYF. The CDR3 bases are TGTGCCAGCAGTTACTCTGCGACCGCCCCCTACGAGCAGTACTTC.

In this sample, this clonotype turned up many times. The chain couples TRBV12-3 or TRBV12-4 to TRBJ2-7, with TRBD1 as a possible D gene (6 bases). The CDR3 length is 12 residues. Trimming left V 7 bases short and J 3 bases short, with 10 bases between. CDR3 coding DNA: TGTGCCAGCACCCCGGACAGCTACGAGCAGTACTTC. Protein: CASTPDSYEQYF.

This sequence joins TRBV7-9 and TRBJ1-5; TRBD1 might be the D (5 bases). Trimming cost V 4 bases and J 2 bases, with 12 bases left between them. This CDR3 region has 15 residues. CDR1 and CDR2 from the germline V gene are SEHNR and FQNEAQ (reference sequence). The CDR3 DNA reads TGTGCCAGCAGCTCGCGGGGCCGGGGCAATCAGCCCCAGCATTTT. This sequence encodes CASSSRGRGNQPQHF.

This clonotype was recorded many times. The rearrangement joins TRBV7-2 to TRBJ1-2; D is possibly TRBD1 (6 bases). The CDR3 consists of 15 residues. Trimming took 4 bases from V and 4 from J, leaving 16 bases between them. Germline lookup yields CDR1 SGHTA and CDR2 FQGNSA. This CDR3 reads CASSSAPDRAYGYTF. The CDR3, as DNA: TGTGCCAGCAGCTCCGCCCCGGACAGAGCCTATGGCTACACCTTC.

This chain joins TRBV20-1 and TRBJ2-1; no firm D call. Deletions cut 3 bases from V and 2 bases from J, with 14 bases between. This CDR3 has 15 amino acids. Germline CDR1 DFQATT, CDR2 SNEGSKA (reference sequence). Here the CDR3 DNA reads TGCAGTGCTAGTAGGATAGATAAAGCCTACAATGAGCAGTTCTTC. Encoded protein: CSASRIDKAYNEQFF.

This clonotype appeared many times. The chain combines TRBV28 with TRBJ2-7, with 7 bases fitting TRBD1. Germline CDR1 reads MDHEN; CDR2 reads SYDVKM. The CDR3 runs 13 residues. Trimming cost V 6 bases and J 0 bases; bases outside gene matches: 2. This CDR3 reads CASRQGSSYEQYF. The CDR3 DNA reads as TGTGCCAGCAGACAGGGGTCCTCCTACGAGCAGTACTTC.

The CDR3 coding sequence is TGCGCCAGCAGCTTCGGACTAGCGGGAAACACCGGGGAGCTGTTTTTT. Translated, it gives CASSFGLAGNTGELFF. This chain joins TRBV5-1 and TRBJ2-2, with 12 nucleotides matching TRBD2. Germline lookup yields CDR1 SGHRS and CDR2 YFSETQ. The ends lost 2 bases at V and 2 bases at J; junction bases unmatched: 1. CDR3 size: 16 residues. The complete variable domain, with remaining parts taken from reference TRBV5-1 and TRBJ2-2, reads KAGVTQTPRYLIKTRGQQVTLSCSPISGHRSVSWYQQTPGQGLQFLFEYFSETQRNKGNFPGRFSGRQFSNSRSEMNVSTLELGDSALYLCASSFGLAGNTGELFFGEGSRLTVL.

This clonotype was counted at least ten times. The V call is TRBV15, the J call TRBJ2-1; the match to TRBD1 covers 10 bases. The V gene's germline CDR1 is LNHNV and CDR2 YYDKDF (reference sequence). The CDR3 is 16 residues long. The V gene end was trimmed by 1 base and the J gene end by 7 bases; junction bases not matched to a gene: 7. CDR3 residues: CATSRGYGTGVNEQFF. The CDR3 DNA reads as TGTGCCACCAGCAGAGGATACGGGACAGGGGTAAATGAGCAGTTCTTC.

This clonotype was recorded a few times. The chain has TRBV29-1 and TRBJ2-5, with 9 bases fitting TRBD2. Germline CDR1 reads SQVTM; CDR2 reads ANQGSEA. The V segment lost 4 bases and the J segment 4 bases; nucleotides outside the gene matches: 19. This CDR3 region has 18 residues. The CDR3 reads CSVGSGTSRLVIPETQYF. CDR3 DNA sequence: TGCAGCGTTGGGTCCGGGACTAGCCGGTTGGTAATCCCAGAGACCCAGTACTTC.

The genes are TRBV20-1 and TRBJ2-3; tentatively, D is TRBD1 (6 bases). Trimming stripped 5 bases from V and 1 base from J, with 19 bases between. The germline gives CDR1 DFQATT, CDR2 SNEGSKA (reference sequence). The length of the CDR3 is 16 residues. The CDR3: CSAYPGPQGGTDTQYF. The CDR3 nucleotides read TGCAGTGCTTACCCTGGGCCACAGGGTGGCACAGATACGCAGTATTTT.

Details on this clonotype: A much larger clone lies one base from this, so it may be a read error. This chain joins TRBV6-1 and TRBJ1-1; 7 nucleotides line up with TRBD1. Trimming took 6 bases from V and 4 from J; bases not matched to a gene: 23. This CDR3 has 19 amino acids. Germline assignment: CDR1 MNHNS and CDR2 SASEGT. CDR3 in DNA: TGTGCCAGCAGCCCCGTCCCCCCCGGCCCCGGGACAGTTCCCACTGAAGCTTTCTTT. Amino acid sequence: CASSPVPPGPGTVPTEAFF.

This clonotype was counted many times. J is TRBJ2-1 and V is TRBV28; 9 bases map to TRBD1. V lost 7 bases and J lost 8; bases outside the gene matches: 12. The CDR3 covers 15 residues. Per the germline V gene, CDR1 is MDHEN and CDR2 is SYDVKM. The CDR3 reads CASNRGTGFFDEQFF. As DNA, the CDR3 is TGTGCCAGCAATCGTGGGACAGGGTTTTTCGATGAGCAGTTCTTC. The full variable domain, in which reference TRBV28 and TRBJ2-1 provide the parts outside the CDR3, is DVKVTQSSRYLVKRTGEKVFLECVQDMDHENMFWYRQDPGLGLRLIYFSYDVKMKEKGDIPEGYSVSREKKERFSLILESASTNQTSMYLCASNRGTGFFDEQFFGPGTRLTVL.

V usage is TRBV5-5 and J usage is TRBJ1-3; D call uncertain. V was shortened by 1 base and J by 0 bases, with 11 bases between the two germline ends. Per the germline V gene, CDR1 is SGHKS and CDR2 is YYEKEE (reference sequence). The CDR3 extends over 16 amino acids. CDR3 sequence: CASSLRYVSSGNTIYF. The DNA of the CDR3 is TGTGCCAGCAGCTTGCGATATGTCAGCTCTGGAAACACCATATATTTT.

Details on this clonotype: At one end the junction does not follow the germline gene, possibly because of a read error. CDR3 bases: TGCGCCAGCAGCCAAGAGGGACAGGGGGACAATCGGCCCCAGCATTTT. It specifies CASSQEGQGDNRPQHF. This chain connects TRBV4-1 to TRBJ1-5; 11 bases match TRBD1. The CDR3 has 16 residues. Per germline, CDR1 MGHRA and CDR2 YSYEKL.

This clonotype was detected many times. CDR3 in DNA: TGTGCCAGCAGTTACTCGATGTTGGGGACCTACGAGCAGTACGTC. Residues: CASSYSMLGTYEQYV. The chain is built from TRBV6-5 and TRBJ2-7, with unresolved D. The CDR3 is made up of 15 amino acids. The ends were cut back, 0 bases at V and 2 bases at J, with 11 bases in the middle. The germline gives CDR1 MNHEY, CDR2 SVGAGI.

The chain carries TRBV11-2 and TRBJ2-1; D ambiguous. V was shortened by 5 bases and J by 1 base, with 9 bases between the two germline ends. The CDR3 runs to 14 residues. Per the germline V gene, CDR1 is SGHAT and CDR2 is FQNNGV. CDR3 sequence: CASSPRVSYNEQFF. The CDR3 coding sequence is TGTGCCAGCAGCCCCCGGGTGTCCTACAATGAGCAGTTCTTC.

This clonotype occurred a few times. This sequence joins TRBV27 and TRBJ2-1; 9 bases agree with TRBD1. The J segment lost 4 bases and the V segment lost 4 bases, leaving 11 bases of the junction unmatched. Germline CDR1 is MNHEY and CDR2 is SMNVEV (reference sequence). The CDR3 extends over 17 amino acids. Here the CDR3 reads CASSSLPPGQGYNEQFF. The CDR3 DNA sequence: TGTGCCAGCAGTTCCCTTCCCCCCGGACAGGGGTACAATGAGCAGTTCTTC.

This clonotype came up many times. The chain employs TRBV5-5 and TRBJ2-3, with D possibly matching TRBD1 (5 bases). V shed 3 bases and J shed 2 bases, with 16 bases lying between them. CDR1 is SGHKS and CDR2 is YYEKEE in the germline V gene (reference sequence). The CDR3 has 16 amino acids. The chain's CDR3 is CASSSQTARNTDTQYF. DNA for the CDR3: TGTGCCAGCAGCTCGCAGACAGCTCGAAACACAGATACGCAGTATTTT.

This clonotype was detected ten times or more. The gene calls are TRBV7-3 and TRBJ1-2; 8 bases fit TRBD1. CDR1 is SGHTA and CDR2 is FQGTGA in the germline V gene. This CDR3 region has 18 residues. The trim removed 5 bases at V and 0 bases at J, leaving 14 bases unmatched. The CDR3 loop is CASSPNGRTGQANYGYTF. The CDR3 region has the DNA TGTGCCAGCAGCCCAAACGGTCGGACAGGGCAAGCTAACTATGGCTACACCTTC. Full variable domain (rest looked up from reference TRBV7-3 and TRBJ1-2): GAGVSQTPSNKVTEKGKYVELRCDPISGHTALYWYRQSLGQGPEFLIYFQGTGAADDSGLPNDRFFAVRPEGSVSTLKIQRTERGDSAVYLCASSPNGRTGQANYGYTFGSGTRLTVV.

This clonotype was observed many times. Written as DNA, the CDR3 is TGTGCCAGCAGCCTCACAGCTGGCGAGCAGTACTTC. Its translation is CASSLTAGEQYF. The J gene is TRBJ2-7, the V gene TRBV28; the D is unclear. The V gene lost 6 bases and the J gene lost 6 bases, with 12 bases spanning the gap. This CDR3 comprises 12 residues. Per germline, CDR1 MDHEN and CDR2 SYDVKM. The variable domain in full, completed from reference TRBV28 and TRBJ2-7, reads DVKVTQSSRYLVKRTGEKVFLECVQDMDHENMFWYRQDPGLGLRLIYFSYDVKMKEKGDIPEGYSVSREKKERFSLILESASTNQTSMYLCASSLTAGEQYFGPGTRLTVT.

This clonotype was counted between two and nine times. The chain links TRBV20-1 to TRBJ2-2; TRBD1 agrees at 7 bases. V was clipped by 5 bases and J by 4 bases; unmatched bases: 7. Germline loops: CDR1 DFQATT, CDR2 SNEGSKA (reference sequence). CDR3 length: 14 amino acids. The CDR3 coding sequence is TGCAGTGCTCGAGGGACAGAGAGCACCGGGGAGCTGTTTTTT. It yields the protein CSARGTESTGELFF.

This clonotype was recorded many times. The V and J genes are TRBV13 and TRBJ1-2; D is ambiguous. The CDR3 is 15 amino acids. CDR1 is PRHDT, CDR2 FYEKMQ, per germline (reference sequence). The V end lost 4 bases, the J end lost 5 bases, and 17 bases lay between the germline ends. Written as DNA, the CDR3 is TGTGCCAGCAGCTCCCTCCCAGGTGTGAAGTATGGCTACACCTTC. Its protein is CASSSLPGVKYGYTF.